Sequencing of this T cell receptor beta chain was carried out in a study of neurological immune-mediated disorders. The time point: longitudinal time-point 2. This CDR3 has 17 residues. Germline trimming cut 5 bases from V and 0 bases from J; bases unmatched to any gene: 6. Germline lookup yields CDR1 SEHNR and CDR2 FQNEAQ (reference sequence). This clonotype was found many times. Using its own MiXCR run on the 5' RACE reads, TCRdb lists one record per CDR3 protein. The sample lists over 75,000 distinct CDR3 sequences; about 5% were seen once. This chain links TRBV7-9 with TRBJ2-3; 12 nucleotides match TRBD2. Sequenced input: PBMCs. The TCR sequence derives from a woman aged 55-70 years with multiple sclerosis. CDR3: CASSDGLAGFSTDTQYF. The CDR3 DNA follows: TGTGCCAGCAGCGACGGACTAGCGGGGTTTAGCACAGATACGCAGTATTTT.